This TCR beta chain was retrieved from a study of T cell repertoires in cytomegalovirus infection. Study-level information: In the study, CMV epitopes included recently identified HLA-C-restricted and well-studied HLA-B-restricted ones. Matching HLA type, along with CMV infection, was indicated by public TCR beta signatures.

Each CDR3 protein gets one entry after TCRdb re-called the reads with MiXCR. In the table there are about a million distinct CDR3 sequences, around 29% of which are singletons. This clonotype was seen more than once but under ten times. Antigen unknown. This CDR3 comprises 16 residues. V lost 5 bases and J lost 0; bases outside the gene matches: 8. Germline V lookup: CDR1 SEHNR, CDR2 FQNEAQ (reference sequence). Study results and caveats: Summed frequency of shared TCR beta families picked out CMV carriers who also had the relevant HLA.

This receptor was identified in a human donor in good health (CMV status not recorded). Some clones in this sample may be carry-over from other donors' samples. This chain links TRBV7-9 with TRBJ1-1; 8 bases match TRBD1. The material was cultured CD8+ T cells from PBMCs, obtained from culture after CMV antigen stimulation. CDR3 in DNA: TGTGCCAGCAGCCCGAGGACAGGGCTGATGAACACTGAAGCTTTCTTT. This encodes CASSPRTGLMNTEAFF.